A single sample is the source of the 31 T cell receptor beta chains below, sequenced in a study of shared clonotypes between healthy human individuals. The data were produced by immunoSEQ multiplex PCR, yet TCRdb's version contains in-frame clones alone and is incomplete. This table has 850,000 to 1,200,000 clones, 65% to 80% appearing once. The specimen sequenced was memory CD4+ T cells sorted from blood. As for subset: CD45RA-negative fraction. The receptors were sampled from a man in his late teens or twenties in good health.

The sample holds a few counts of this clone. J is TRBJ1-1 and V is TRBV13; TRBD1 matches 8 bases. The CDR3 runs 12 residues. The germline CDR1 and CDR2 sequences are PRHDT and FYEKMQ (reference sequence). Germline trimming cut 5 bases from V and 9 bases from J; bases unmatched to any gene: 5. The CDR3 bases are TGTGCCAGCAGCGCGGACAGGGTCAAAGCTTTCTTT. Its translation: CASSADRVKAFF.

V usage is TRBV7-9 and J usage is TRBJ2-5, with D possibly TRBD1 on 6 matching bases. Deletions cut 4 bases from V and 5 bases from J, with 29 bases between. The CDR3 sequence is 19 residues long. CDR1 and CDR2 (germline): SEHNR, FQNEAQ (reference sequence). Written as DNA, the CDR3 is TGTGCCAGCAGCTCCGGAACCGGGACCCGATGGACGCAGGGGGAGACCCAGTACTTC. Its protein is CASSSGTGTRWTQGETQYF.

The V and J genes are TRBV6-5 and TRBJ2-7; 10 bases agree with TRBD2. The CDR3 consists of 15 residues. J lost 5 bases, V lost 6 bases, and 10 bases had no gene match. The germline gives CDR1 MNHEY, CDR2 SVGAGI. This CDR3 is CASRSTAGGPDEQYF. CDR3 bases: TGTGCCAGCAGGTCAACAGCGGGAGGGCCGGACGAGCAGTACTTC.

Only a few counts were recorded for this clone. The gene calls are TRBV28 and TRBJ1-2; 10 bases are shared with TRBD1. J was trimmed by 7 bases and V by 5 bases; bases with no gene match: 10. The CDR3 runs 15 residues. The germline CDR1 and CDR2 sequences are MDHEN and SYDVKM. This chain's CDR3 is CASSLFSTGGRGYTF. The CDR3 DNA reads TGTGCCAGCAGTCTTTTCTCGACAGGGGGCCGTGGCTACACCTTC.

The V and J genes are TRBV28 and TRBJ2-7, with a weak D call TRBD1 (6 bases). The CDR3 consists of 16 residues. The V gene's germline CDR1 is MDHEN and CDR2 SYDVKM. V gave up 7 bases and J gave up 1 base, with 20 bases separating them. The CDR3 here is CASNTPVRGQSYEQYF. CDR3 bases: TGTGCCAGCAACACTCCTGTTCGTGGACAGTCCTACGAGCAGTACTTC.

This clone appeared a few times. The CDR3: CSARRLFEAFF. As DNA, the CDR3 is TGCAGTGCTAGGAGACTATTTGAAGCTTTCTTT. The V and J genes are TRBV20-1 and TRBJ1-1, with D uncertain. CDR1 is DFQATT and CDR2 is SNEGSKA in the germline V gene (reference sequence). The CDR3 covers 11 residues. V shed 3 bases and J shed 7 bases, with 9 bases lying between them.

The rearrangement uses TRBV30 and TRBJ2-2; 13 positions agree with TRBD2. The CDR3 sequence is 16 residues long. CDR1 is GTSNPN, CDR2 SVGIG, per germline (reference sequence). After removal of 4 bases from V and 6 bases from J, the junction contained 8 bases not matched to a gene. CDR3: CAWKKLAGGLAGELFF. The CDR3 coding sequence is TGTGCCTGGAAAAAACTAGCGGGAGGGCTTGCCGGGGAGCTGTTTTTT.

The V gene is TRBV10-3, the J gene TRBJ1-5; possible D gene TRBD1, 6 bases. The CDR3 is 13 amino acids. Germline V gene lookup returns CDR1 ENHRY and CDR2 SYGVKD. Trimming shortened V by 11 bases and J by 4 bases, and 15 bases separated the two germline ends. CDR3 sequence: CAAHQGQNQPQHF. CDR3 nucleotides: TGTGCCGCGCACCAGGGGCAGAATCAGCCCCAGCATTTT.

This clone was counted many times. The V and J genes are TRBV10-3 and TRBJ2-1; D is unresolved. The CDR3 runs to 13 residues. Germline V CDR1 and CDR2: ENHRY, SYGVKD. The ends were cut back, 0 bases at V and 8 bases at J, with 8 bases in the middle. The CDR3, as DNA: TGTGCCATCAGTGAGTCGGTAGAGTATGAGCAGTTCTTC. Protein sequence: CAISESVEYEQFF.

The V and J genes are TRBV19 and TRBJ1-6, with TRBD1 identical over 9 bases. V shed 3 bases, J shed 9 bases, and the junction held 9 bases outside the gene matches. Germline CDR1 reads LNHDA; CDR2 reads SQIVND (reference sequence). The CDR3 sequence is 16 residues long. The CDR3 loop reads CASSMSGTGSRSPLHF. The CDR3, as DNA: TGTGCCAGTAGTATGTCAGGGACAGGGTCTCGTTCACCCCTCCACTTT.

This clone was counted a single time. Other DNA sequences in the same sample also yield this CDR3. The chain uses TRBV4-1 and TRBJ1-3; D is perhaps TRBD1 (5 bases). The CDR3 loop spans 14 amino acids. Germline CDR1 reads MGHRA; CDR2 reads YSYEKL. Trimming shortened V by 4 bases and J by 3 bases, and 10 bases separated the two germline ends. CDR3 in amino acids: CASSPQGHGNTIYF. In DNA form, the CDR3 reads TGCGCCAGCAGCCCGCAGGGTCATGGAAACACCATATATTTT.

Here the CDR3 reads CASSLTGGAWEQYF. The CDR3 nucleotides read TGTGCCAGCAGCTTAACCGGGGGGGCCTGGGAGCAGTACTTC. The rearrangement joins TRBV11-2 to TRBJ2-7; 8 bases align to TRBD2. The CDR3 covers 14 residues. With 2 bases clipped from V and 7 bases from J, the junction kept 7 bases outside the gene matches. The germline V gene has CDR1 SGHAT and CDR2 FQNNGV.

CDR3 nucleotide sequence: TGTGCCAGCAGCTACACGGGTTTGGAGACCCAGTACTTC. Residues: CASSYTGLETQYF. This chain joins TRBV5-4 and TRBJ2-5; D unresolved. Trimming shortened V by 3 bases and J by 5 bases, and 11 bases separated the two germline ends. The CDR3 extends over 13 amino acids. The germline V gene has CDR1 SGHNT and CDR2 YYREEE (reference sequence).

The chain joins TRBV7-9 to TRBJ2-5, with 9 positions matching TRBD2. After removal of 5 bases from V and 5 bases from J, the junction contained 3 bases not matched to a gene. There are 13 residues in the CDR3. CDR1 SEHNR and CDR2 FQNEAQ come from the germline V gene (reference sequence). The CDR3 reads CASSNSGGETQYF. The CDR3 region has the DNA TGTGCCAGCAGCAATAGCGGGGGTGAGACCCAGTACTTC.

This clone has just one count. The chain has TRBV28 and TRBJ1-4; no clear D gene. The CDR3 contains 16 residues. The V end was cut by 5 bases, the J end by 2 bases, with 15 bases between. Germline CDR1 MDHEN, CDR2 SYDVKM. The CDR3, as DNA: TGTGCCAGCAGTATCAAGATGGGTCTGACTAATGAAAAACTGTTTTTT. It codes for CASSIKMGLTNEKLFF.

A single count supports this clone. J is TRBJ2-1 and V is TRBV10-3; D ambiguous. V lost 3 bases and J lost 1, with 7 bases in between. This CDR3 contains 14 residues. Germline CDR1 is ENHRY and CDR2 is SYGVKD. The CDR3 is CAISDGYSYNEQFF. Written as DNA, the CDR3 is TGTGCCATCAGTGATGGCTATTCCTACAATGAGCAGTTCTTC.

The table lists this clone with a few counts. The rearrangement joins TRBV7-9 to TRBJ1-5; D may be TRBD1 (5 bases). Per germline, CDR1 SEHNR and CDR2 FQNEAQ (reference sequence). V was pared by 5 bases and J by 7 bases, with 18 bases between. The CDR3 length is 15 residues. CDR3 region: CASSPPGRVEQPQHF. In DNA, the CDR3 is TGTGCCAGCAGCCCCCCGGGCAGGGTGGAACAGCCCCAGCATTTT.

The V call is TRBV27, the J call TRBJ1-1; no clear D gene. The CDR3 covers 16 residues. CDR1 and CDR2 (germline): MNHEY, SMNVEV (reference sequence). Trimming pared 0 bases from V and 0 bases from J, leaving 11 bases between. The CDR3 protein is CASSLSGRQMNTEAFF. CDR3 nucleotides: TGTGCCAGCAGTTTATCGGGCCGGCAGATGAACACTGAAGCTTTCTTT.

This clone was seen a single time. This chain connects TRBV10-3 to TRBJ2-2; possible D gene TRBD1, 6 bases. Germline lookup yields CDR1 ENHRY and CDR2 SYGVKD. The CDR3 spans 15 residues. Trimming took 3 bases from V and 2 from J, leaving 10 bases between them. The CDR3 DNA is TGTGCCATCAGTGAAGAACAGGGTAACACCGGGGAGCTGTTTTTT. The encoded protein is CAISEEQGNTGELFF.

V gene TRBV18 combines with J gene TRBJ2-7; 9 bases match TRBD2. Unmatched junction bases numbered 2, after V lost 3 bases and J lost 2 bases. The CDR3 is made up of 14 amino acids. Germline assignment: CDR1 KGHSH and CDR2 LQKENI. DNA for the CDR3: TGTGCCAGCTCACCGGGACTAGCAGCCTACGAGCAGTACTTC. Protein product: CASSPGLAAYEQYF.

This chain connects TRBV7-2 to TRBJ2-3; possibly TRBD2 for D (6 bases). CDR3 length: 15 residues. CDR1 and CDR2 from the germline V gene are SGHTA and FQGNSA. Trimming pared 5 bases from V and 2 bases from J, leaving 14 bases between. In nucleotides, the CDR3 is TGTGCCAGCAGCCAGTGGCGGGGCTACACAGATACGCAGTATTTT. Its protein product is CASSQWRGYTDTQYF.

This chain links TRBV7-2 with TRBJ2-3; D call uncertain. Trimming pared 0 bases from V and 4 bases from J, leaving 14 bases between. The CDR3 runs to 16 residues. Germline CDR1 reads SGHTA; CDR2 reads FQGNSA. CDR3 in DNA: TGTGCCAGCAGCTTAGCGTCTGCTAGTGGGTCAGATACGCAGTATTTT. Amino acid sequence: CASSLASASGSDTQYF. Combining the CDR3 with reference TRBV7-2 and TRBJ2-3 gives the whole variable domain GAGVSQSPSNKVTEKGKDVELRCDPISGHTALYWYRQSLGQGLEFLIYFQGNSAPDKSGLPSDRFSAERTGGSVSTLTIQRTQQEDSAVYLCASSLASASGSDTQYFGPGTRLTVL.

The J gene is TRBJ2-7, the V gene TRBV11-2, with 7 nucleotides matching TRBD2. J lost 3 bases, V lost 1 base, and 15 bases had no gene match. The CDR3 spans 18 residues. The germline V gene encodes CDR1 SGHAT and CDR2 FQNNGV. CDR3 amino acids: CASSLAGGKLARDYEQYF. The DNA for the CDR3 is TGTGCCAGCAGCTTAGCGGGGGGAAAGTTAGCAAGGGACTACGAGCAGTACTTC.

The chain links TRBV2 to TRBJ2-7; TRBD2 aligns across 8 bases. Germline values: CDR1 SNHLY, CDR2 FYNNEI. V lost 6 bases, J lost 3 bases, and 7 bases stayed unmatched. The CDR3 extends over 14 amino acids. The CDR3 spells CASSGTRGNYEQYF. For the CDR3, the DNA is TGTGCCAGCAGCGGGACTAGGGGGAACTACGAGCAGTACTTC.

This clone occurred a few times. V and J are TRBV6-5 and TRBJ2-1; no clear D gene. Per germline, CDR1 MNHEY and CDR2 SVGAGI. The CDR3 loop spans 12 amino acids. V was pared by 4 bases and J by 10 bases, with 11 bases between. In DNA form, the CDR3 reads TGTGCCAGCAGTTCCCCGGCCGCCGAGCAGTTCTTC. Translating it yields CASSSPAAEQFF.

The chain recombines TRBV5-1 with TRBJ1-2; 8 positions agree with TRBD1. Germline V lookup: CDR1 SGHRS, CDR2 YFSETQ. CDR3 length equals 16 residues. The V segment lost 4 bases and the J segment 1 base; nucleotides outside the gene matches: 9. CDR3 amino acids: CASSPGGTGINYGYTF. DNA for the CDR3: TGCGCCAGCAGCCCCGGCGGGACAGGAATTAACTATGGCTACACCTTC.

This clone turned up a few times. The CDR3 coding sequence is TGCGCCAGCAGCTTGTTGTATCCGCCTTCAGATACGCAGTATTTT. Amino acid sequence: CASSLLYPPSDTQYF. V gene TRBV5-1 combines with J gene TRBJ2-3; D uncertain. V dropped 1 base and J dropped 4 bases, with 13 bases sitting between them. Germline CDR1 is SGHRS and CDR2 is YFSETQ. CDR3 length equals 15 residues.

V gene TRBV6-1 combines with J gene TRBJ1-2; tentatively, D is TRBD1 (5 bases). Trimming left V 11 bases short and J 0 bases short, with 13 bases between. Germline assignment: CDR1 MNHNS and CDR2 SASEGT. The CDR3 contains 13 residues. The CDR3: CAGLPGANYGYTF. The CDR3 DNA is TGTGCCGGCTTGCCGGGGGCTAACTATGGCTACACCTTC.

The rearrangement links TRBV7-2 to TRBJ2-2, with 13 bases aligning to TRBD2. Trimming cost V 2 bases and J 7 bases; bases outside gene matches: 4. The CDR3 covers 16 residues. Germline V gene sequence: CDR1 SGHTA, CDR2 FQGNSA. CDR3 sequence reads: CASSLRLAGGGGELFF. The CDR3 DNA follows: TGTGCCAGCAGCTTAAGACTAGCGGGAGGTGGCGGGGAGCTGTTTTTT.

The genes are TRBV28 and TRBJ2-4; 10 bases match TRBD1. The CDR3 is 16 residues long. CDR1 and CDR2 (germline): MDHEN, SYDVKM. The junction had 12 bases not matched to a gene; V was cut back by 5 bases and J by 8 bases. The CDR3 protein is CASSTIWTGGIDIQYF. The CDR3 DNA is TGTGCCAGCAGTACTATTTGGACAGGGGGAATAGACATTCAGTACTTC.

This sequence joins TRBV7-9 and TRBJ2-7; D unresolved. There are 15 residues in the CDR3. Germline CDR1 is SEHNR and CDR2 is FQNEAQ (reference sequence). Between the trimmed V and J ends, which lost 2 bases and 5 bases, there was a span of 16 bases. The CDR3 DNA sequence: TGTGCCAGCAGCTTAACGTCACATCCTACGGACGAGCAGTACTTC. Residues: CASSLTSHPTDEQYF.